This TCR beta chain comes out of a study of blood T cell repertoires in COVID-19. The protocol was immunoSEQ multiplex PCR, while the TCRdb copy is restricted to in-frame clones and leaves out a portion. The sample carries about 96,000 clones, roughly 75% recorded once. The TCR sequence derives from a man aged 45-65 years who had recovered from COVID-19. The sequenced sample was peripheral blood.

This CDR3 reads CASSISKGVSPLHF. The CDR3 DNA reads as TGTGCCAGTAGTATCTCGAAGGGGGTCTCACCCCTCCACTTT. The rearrangement uses TRBV19 and TRBJ1-6, with D possibly matching TRBD1 (6 bases). Germline V gene sequence: CDR1 LNHDA, CDR2 SQIVND (reference sequence). The CDR3 totals 14 residues. V gave up 3 bases and J gave up 10 bases, with 13 bases separating them.